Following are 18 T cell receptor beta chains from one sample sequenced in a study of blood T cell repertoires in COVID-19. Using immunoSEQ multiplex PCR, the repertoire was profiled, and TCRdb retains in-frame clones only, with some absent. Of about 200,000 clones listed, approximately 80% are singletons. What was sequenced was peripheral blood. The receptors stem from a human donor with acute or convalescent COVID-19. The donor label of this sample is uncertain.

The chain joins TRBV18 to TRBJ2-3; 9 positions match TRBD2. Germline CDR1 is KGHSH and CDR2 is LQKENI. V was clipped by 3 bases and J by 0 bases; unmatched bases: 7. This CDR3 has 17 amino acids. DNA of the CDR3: TGTGCCAGCTCACCTTTCAACCTAGCGGGAAGCACAGATACGCAGTATTTT. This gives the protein CASSPFNLAGSTDTQYF.

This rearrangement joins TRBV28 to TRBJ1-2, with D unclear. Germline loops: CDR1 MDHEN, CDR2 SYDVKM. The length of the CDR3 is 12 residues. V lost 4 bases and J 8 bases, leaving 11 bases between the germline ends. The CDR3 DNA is TGTGCCAGCAGTTCCGAGGGCGACGGCTACACCTTC. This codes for CASSSEGDGYTF.

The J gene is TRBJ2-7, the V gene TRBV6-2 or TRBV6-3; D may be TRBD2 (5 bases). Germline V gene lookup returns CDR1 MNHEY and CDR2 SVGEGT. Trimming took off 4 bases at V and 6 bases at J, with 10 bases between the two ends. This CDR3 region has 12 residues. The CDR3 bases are TGTGCCAGCAGTTCGGGGTTCGGCGAGCAGTACTTC. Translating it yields CASSSGFGEQYF.

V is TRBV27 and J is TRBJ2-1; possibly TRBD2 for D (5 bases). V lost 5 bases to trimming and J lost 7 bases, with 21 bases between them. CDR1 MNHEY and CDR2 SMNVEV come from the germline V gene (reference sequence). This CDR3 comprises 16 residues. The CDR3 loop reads CASSTLGVRYGNEQFF. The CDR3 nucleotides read TGTGCCAGCAGTACTCTCGGGGTTCGATATGGTAATGAGCAGTTCTTC.

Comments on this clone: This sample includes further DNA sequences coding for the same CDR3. The CDR3 loop is CSVEQGGTEAFF. The DNA for the CDR3 is TGCAGCGTTGAACAAGGGGGCACTGAAGCTTTCTTT. The chain uses TRBV29-1 and TRBJ1-1; TRBD1 is a possible D gene (6 bases). Trimming pared 2 bases from V and 4 bases from J, leaving 8 bases between. Germline V gene lookup returns CDR1 SQVTM and CDR2 ANQGSEA. The CDR3 has 12 amino acids.

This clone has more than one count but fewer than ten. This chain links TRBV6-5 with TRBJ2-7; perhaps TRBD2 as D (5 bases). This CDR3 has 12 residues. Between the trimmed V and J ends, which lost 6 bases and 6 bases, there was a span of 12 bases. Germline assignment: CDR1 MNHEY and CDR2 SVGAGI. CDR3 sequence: CASSLPRGEQYF. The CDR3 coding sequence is TGTGCCAGCAGCTTACCCCGGGGCGAGCAGTACTTC.

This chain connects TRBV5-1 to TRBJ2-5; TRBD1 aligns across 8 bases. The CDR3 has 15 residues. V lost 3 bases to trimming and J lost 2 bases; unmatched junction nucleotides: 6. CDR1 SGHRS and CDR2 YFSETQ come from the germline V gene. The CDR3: CASSYQTGEQETQYF. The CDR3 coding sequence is TGCGCCAGCAGCTACCAGACAGGGGAACAAGAGACCCAGTACTTC.

CDR3 in DNA: TGTGCCAGCAGCCGAAACTCCGGGACAGGGTATAGCAATCAGCCCCAGCATTTT. It is translated as CASSRNSGTGYSNQPQHF. The rearrangement links TRBV6-6 to TRBJ1-5; 9 bases match TRBD1. The CDR3 has 18 amino acids. J was trimmed by 0 bases and V by 6 bases; bases with no gene match: 12. The germline V gene has CDR1 MNHNY and CDR2 SVGAGI (reference sequence).

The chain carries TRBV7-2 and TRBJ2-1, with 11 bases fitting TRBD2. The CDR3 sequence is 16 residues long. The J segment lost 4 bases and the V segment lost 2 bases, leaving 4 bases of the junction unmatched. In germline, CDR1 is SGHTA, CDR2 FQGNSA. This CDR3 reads CASSLSASGRYNEQFF. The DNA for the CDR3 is TGTGCCAGCAGCTTATCCGCTAGCGGGAGGTACAATGAGCAGTTCTTC.

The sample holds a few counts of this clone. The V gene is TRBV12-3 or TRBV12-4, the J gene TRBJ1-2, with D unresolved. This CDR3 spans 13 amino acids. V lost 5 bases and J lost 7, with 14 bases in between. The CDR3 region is CASSLNLVGGYTF. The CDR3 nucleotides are TGTGCCAGCAGTCTGAATTTGGTCGGTGGCTACACCTTC.

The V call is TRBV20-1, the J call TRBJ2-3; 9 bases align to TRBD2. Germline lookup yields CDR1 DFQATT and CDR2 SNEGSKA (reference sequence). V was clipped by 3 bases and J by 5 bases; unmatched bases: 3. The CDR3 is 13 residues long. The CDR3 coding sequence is TGCAGTGCTAGTAGCGGGAGAGGAGATACGCAGTATTTT. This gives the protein CSASSGRGDTQYF.

The CDR3 loop is CASSLGTEYQPQHF. The CDR3 DNA sequence: TGTGCCAGCAGCTTGGGGACAGAGTATCAGCCCCAGCATTTT. The rearrangement links TRBV5-6 to TRBJ1-5, with D perhaps matching TRBD1 (6 bases). The CDR3 consists of 14 residues. The germline V gene has CDR1 SGHDT and CDR2 YYEEEE. Trimming shortened V by 0 bases and J by 5 bases, and 9 bases separated the two germline ends.

DNA for the CDR3: TGTGCCAGTCACAGGGTAGGAGATAATGAAAAACTGTTTTTT. Translation gives CASHRVGDNEKLFF. The chain recombines TRBV19 with TRBJ1-4, with D maybe TRBD1 (6 bases). Trimming took 8 bases from V and 4 from J, leaving 14 bases between them. Germline CDR1 is LNHDA and CDR2 is SQIVND (reference sequence). The CDR3 sequence is 14 residues long.

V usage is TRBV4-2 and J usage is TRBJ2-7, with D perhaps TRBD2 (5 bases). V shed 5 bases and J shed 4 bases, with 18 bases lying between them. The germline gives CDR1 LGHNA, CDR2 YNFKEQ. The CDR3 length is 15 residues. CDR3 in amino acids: CASSGTRTGSYEQYF. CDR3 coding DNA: TGTGCCAGCAGCGGAACTAGGACCGGATCTTACGAGCAGTACTTC.

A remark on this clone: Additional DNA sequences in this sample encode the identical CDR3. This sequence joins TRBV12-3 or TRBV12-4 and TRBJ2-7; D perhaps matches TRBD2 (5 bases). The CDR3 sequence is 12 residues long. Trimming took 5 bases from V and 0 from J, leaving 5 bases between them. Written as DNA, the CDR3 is TGTGCCAGCAGTCGGGGCTCCTACGAGCAGTACTTC. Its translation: CASSRGSYEQYF.

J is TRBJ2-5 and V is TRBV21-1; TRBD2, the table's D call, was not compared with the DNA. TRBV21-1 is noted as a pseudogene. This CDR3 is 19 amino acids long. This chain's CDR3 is CASSKALAGGMVKIETQYF. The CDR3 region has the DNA TGTGCCAGCAGCAAAGCATTAGCGGGAGGGATGGTGAAAATTGAGACCCAGTACTTC.

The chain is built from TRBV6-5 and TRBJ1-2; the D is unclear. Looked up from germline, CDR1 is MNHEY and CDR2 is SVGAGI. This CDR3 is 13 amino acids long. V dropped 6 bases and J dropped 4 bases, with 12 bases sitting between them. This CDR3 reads CASRPTISYGYTF. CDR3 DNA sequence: TGTGCCAGCAGGCCGACTATTAGCTATGGCTACACCTTC.

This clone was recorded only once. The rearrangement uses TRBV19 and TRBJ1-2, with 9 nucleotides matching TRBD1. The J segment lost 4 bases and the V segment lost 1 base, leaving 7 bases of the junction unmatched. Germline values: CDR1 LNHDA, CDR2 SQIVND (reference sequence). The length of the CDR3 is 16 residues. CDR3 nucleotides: TGTGCCAGTAGTATAGCTGGACAGGGGTACGTCTATGGCTACACCTTC. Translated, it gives CASSIAGQGYVYGYTF.